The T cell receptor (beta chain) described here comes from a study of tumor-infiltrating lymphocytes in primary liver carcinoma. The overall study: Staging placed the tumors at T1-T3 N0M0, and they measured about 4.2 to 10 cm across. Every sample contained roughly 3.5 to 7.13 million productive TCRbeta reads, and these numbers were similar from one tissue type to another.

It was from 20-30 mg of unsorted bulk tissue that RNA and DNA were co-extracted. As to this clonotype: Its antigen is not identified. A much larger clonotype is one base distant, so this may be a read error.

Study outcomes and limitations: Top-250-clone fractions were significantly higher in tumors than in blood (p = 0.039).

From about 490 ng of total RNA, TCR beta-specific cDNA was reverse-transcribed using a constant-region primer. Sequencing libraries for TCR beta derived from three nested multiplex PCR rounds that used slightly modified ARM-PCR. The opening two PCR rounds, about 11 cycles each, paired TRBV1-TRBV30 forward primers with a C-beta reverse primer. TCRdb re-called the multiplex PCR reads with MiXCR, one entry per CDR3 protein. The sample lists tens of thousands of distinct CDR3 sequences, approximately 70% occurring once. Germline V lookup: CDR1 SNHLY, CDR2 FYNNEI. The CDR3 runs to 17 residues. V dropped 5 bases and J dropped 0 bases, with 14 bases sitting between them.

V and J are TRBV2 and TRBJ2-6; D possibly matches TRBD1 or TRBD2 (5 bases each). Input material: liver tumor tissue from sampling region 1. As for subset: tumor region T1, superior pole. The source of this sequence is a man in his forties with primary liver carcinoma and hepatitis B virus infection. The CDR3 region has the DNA TGTGCCAGCAGTTCGACACGGGACGGCTCTGGGGCCAACGTCCTGACTTTC. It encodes CASSSTRDGSGANVLTF.